A single sample is the source of the 3 T cell receptor beta chains below, sequenced in a study of blood T cell repertoires in COVID-19 (dated by TCRdb to 2020 to 2021). Library preparation was by the immunoSEQ multiplex PCR assay. As stored in TCRdb, this immuneACCESS dataset retains in-frame rearrangements with V and J assigned. A fraction of the clones does not appear; measured against another copy, unresolved V genes explain less than half of the discrepancy, and the remainder lacks a known reason. For this sample there are 180,000 or so clones; 80% appear just once. In total, the top ten clones hold 13% to 15% of the sample. Sequencing was done on a sample of PBMCs or T cells enriched from blood (not recorded which). The source is a man aged 60 to 69 who had been exposed to COVID-19.

CDR3 bases: TGTGCCAGCAGTTACTCGGGACAGGGGATGACTGAAGCTTTCTTT. It yields the protein CASSYSGQGMTEAFF. This chain uses TRBV6-5 with TRBJ1-1, with 10 bases matching TRBD1. Germline V gene lookup returns CDR1 MNHEY and CDR2 SVGAGI. V lost 0 bases and J lost 5; bases outside the gene matches: 3. This CDR3 is built from 15 residues.

The genes are TRBV6-5 and TRBJ2-7; TRBD1 matches at 7 bases. V was pared by 2 bases and J by 3 bases, with 4 bases of the junction left unmatched. The germline CDR1 and CDR2 sequences are MNHEY and SVGAGI. The CDR3 has 14 amino acids. CDR3 protein: CASSYLRDSYEQYF. The DNA of the CDR3 is TGTGCCAGCAGTTACCTCCGGGACAGCTACGAGCAGTACTTC.

The V call is TRBV27, the J call TRBJ1-1; no clear D gene. The V end lost 3 bases, the J end lost 7 bases, and 9 bases lay between the germline ends. The CDR3 totals 12 residues. Germline loops: CDR1 MNHEY, CDR2 SMNVEV (reference sequence). CDR3: CASSFGRGEAFF. The CDR3 DNA reads TGTGCCAGCAGTTTCGGCCGGGGTGAAGCTTTCTTT.